Below are 24 T cell receptor beta chains sequenced from a single sample in a study of response to subunit inactivated influenza vaccine. Each CDR3 protein gets one entry after TCRdb re-called the RT-PCR reads with MiXCR. Of about 780,000 distinct CDR3 sequences listed, approximately 18% are singletons. The specimen comprised PBMCs from blood, sampled roughly 5 days after vaccination. These TCRs come from a man aged 50-59 years who received an inactivated influenza vaccine.

The chain uses TRBV20-1 and TRBJ2-7; TRBD2 agrees at 9 bases. This CDR3 is built from 15 residues. Germline V gene lookup returns CDR1 DFQATT and CDR2 SNEGSKA (reference sequence). V was pared by 3 bases and J by 7 bases, with 13 bases of the junction left unmatched. The DNA for the CDR3 is TGCAGTGCTAGCCCTCCGAGCGGGGGGCTGAAAGAGCAGTACTTC. This encodes CSASPPSGGLKEQYF.

CDR3 amino acids: CASSFGALETQYF. The CDR3 bases are TGTGCCAGCAGCTTCGGGGCACTTGAGACCCAGTACTTC. This chain uses TRBV7-2 with TRBJ2-5; tentatively, D is TRBD1 or TRBD2 (5 bases each). CDR1 is SGHTA, CDR2 FQGNSA, per germline. Trimming took 3 bases from V and 5 from J, leaving 10 bases between them. The CDR3 is 13 residues long.

The CDR3 reads CASSRLLAGEDEQYF. Written as DNA, the CDR3 is TGTGCCAGCAGCCGATTACTAGCGGGAGAGGACGAGCAGTACTTC. The chain uses TRBV4-2 and TRBJ2-7; 11 bases match TRBD2. Germline V gene data show CDR1 as LGHNA and CDR2 as YNFKEQ. The CDR3 is made up of 15 amino acids. The J segment lost 5 bases and the V segment lost 4 bases, leaving 7 bases of the junction unmatched.

This clonotype was seen repeatedly, ten times or more. The chain links TRBV29-1 to TRBJ2-1, with 7 positions matching TRBD1. Losses at the gene ends were 6 bases for V and 12 bases for J; bases not matched to a gene: 11. The germline gives CDR1 SQVTM, CDR2 ANQGSEA. The CDR3 spans 12 residues. The CDR3 DNA follows: TGCAGCGTGCGACCGACAGGGACGACGCAGTTCTTC. It codes for CSVRPTGTTQFF.

Ten or more counts support this clonotype. This chain uses TRBV6-6 with TRBJ2-7, with 8 bases lining up with TRBD1. The CDR3 loop spans 13 amino acids. Germline CDR1 reads MNHNY; CDR2 reads SVGAGI (reference sequence). Trimming took 5 bases from V and 2 from J; bases not matched to a gene: 2. Here the CDR3 reads CASSKDRAYEQYF. In DNA form, the CDR3 reads TGTGCCAGCAGTAAGGACAGGGCCTACGAGCAGTACTTC.

The chain combines TRBV28 with TRBJ2-1, with 7 bases aligning to TRBD2. V lost 5 bases and J lost 4; bases outside the gene matches: 8. Germline V gives CDR1 MDHEN, CDR2 SYDVKM. The CDR3 length is 15 residues. CDR3 region: CASSAGVKVYNEQFF. DNA for the CDR3: TGTGCCAGCAGTGCGGGGGTCAAGGTATACAATGAGCAGTTCTTC.

The rearrangement joins TRBV28 to TRBJ1-2; D is perhaps TRBD1 (5 bases). The CDR3 consists of 10 residues. CDR1 and CDR2 from the germline V gene are MDHEN and SYDVKM. The ends were cut back, 8 bases at V and 8 bases at J, with 9 bases in the middle. CDR3 region: CASGAGGYTF. The CDR3 DNA sequence: TGTGCCAGCGGAGCAGGGGGCTACACCTTC.

This clonotype has only a few counts. CDR3 nucleotides: TGTGCCAGCAGTTACGCCCTGGGCCTCAGGGGTGAAGCTTTCTTT. Translation: CASSYALGLRGEAFF. The chain employs TRBV6-5 and TRBJ1-1, with D maybe TRBD1 (6 bases). V was trimmed by 2 bases and J by 7 bases, leaving 17 bases between them. Germline V CDR1 and CDR2: MNHEY, SVGAGI. This CDR3 spans 15 amino acids.

The rearrangement joins TRBV12-3 or TRBV12-4 to TRBJ1-2; D is unclear. Trimming pared 3 bases from V and 4 bases from J, leaving 15 bases between. The CDR3 has 15 amino acids. CDR3: CASSLEVRSPYGYTF. DNA for the CDR3: TGTGCCAGCAGTTTGGAGGTGAGGAGTCCCTATGGCTACACCTTC.

The genes are TRBV12-3 or TRBV12-4 and TRBJ1-4, with TRBD1 as a possible D gene (6 bases). CDR3 length: 15 amino acids. V dropped 6 bases and J dropped 6 bases, with 17 bases sitting between them. The CDR3 region is CASSLTGLGYEKLFF. CDR3 sequence (DNA): TGTGCCAGCAGCCTAACAGGGTTAGGCTATGAAAAACTGTTTTTT.

The chain combines TRBV5-1 with TRBJ1-2; 7 bases agree with TRBD1. Trimming took 3 bases from V and 6 from J; bases not matched to a gene: 8. Germline V gene sequence: CDR1 SGHRS, CDR2 YFSETQ. This CDR3 has 14 residues. The CDR3 nucleotides are TGCGCCAGCAGCTACACAGGGGAGCGGAATGGCTACACCTTC. Translation: CASSYTGERNGYTF.

This clonotype was detected only a few times. The CDR3 nucleotides are TGTGCCAGCAGGAGCCGGGGGGCCTCGGGAATTCAGTACTTC. This gives the protein CASRSRGASGIQYF. V is TRBV12-3 or TRBV12-4 and J is TRBJ2-4; possible D gene TRBD2, 7 bases. The length of the CDR3 is 14 residues. V lost 6 bases and J lost 10, with 19 bases in between.

The chain employs TRBV9 and TRBJ1-1, with D perhaps TRBD1 (5 bases). In germline, CDR1 is SGDLS, CDR2 YYNGEE. The CDR3 loop spans 15 amino acids. V was pared by 0 bases and J by 4 bases, with 13 bases between. CDR3 region: CASSVGWGRVTEAFF. CDR3 in DNA: TGTGCCAGCAGCGTAGGTTGGGGCCGGGTCACTGAAGCTTTCTTT.

The chain links TRBV19 to TRBJ1-5, with TRBD1 identical over 10 bases. There are 14 residues in the CDR3. V shed 1 base, J shed 7 bases, and the junction held 1 base outside the gene matches. Germline CDR1 LNHDA, CDR2 SQIVND (reference sequence). This CDR3 reads CASSIGDRGQPQHF. The DNA for the CDR3 is TGTGCCAGTAGTATAGGGGACAGGGGCCAGCCCCAGCATTTT.

CDR3 protein: CASSLKGADTGELFF. Here the CDR3 DNA reads TGCGCCAGCAGCTTGAAGGGGGCGGACACCGGGGAGCTGTTTTTT. The chain combines TRBV5-1 with TRBJ2-2; 7 bases line up with TRBD1. Germline CDR1 reads SGHRS; CDR2 reads YFSETQ. CDR3 length: 15 amino acids. The trim removed 1 base at V and 3 bases at J, leaving 3 bases unmatched.

The chain has TRBV20-1 and TRBJ2-3; D ambiguous. Between the trimmed V and J ends, which lost 3 bases and 3 bases, there was a span of 10 bases. The CDR3 runs to 13 residues. Per germline, CDR1 DFQATT and CDR2 SNEGSKA (reference sequence). The CDR3 DNA follows: TGCAGTGCTAGTAGGCTTGAAACAGATACGCAGTATTTT. This encodes CSASRLETDTQYF.

V usage is TRBV6-1 and J usage is TRBJ2-7; D gene unclear. Germline lookup yields CDR1 MNHNS and CDR2 SASEGT. The germline V and J ends were trimmed by 5 bases and 0 bases, with 17 bases remaining between them. This CDR3 region has 16 residues. Here the CDR3 reads CASSQEVVGYSYEQYF. The CDR3 DNA reads as TGTGCCAGCAGTCAAGAAGTCGTAGGCTACTCCTACGAGCAGTACTTC.

The sample holds many counts of this clonotype. The V call is TRBV20-1, the J call TRBJ2-7; D is uncertain. Trimming pared 3 bases from V and 4 bases from J, leaving 7 bases between. There are 11 residues in the CDR3. Germline V lookup: CDR1 DFQATT, CDR2 SNEGSKA (reference sequence). The CDR3 DNA sequence: TGCAGTGCTAGTCAAGCTTACGAGCAGTACTTC. Amino acid sequence: CSASQAYEQYF.

The chain joins TRBV28 to TRBJ1-2; D remains unclear. The germline V gene has CDR1 MDHEN and CDR2 SYDVKM. This CDR3 contains 13 residues. The V gene lost 5 bases and the J gene lost 13 bases, with 20 bases spanning the gap. The CDR3 coding sequence is TGTGCCAGCAGTCTAACAGAACTCTATGGTTCCACCTTC. This codes for CASSLTELYGSTF.

The chain recombines TRBV28 with TRBJ1-2, with no clear D. With 7 bases removed from V and 0 bases from J, the gap between germline ends came to 6 bases. This CDR3 is built from 12 residues. Germline CDR1 MDHEN, CDR2 SYDVKM. CDR3 nucleotide sequence: TGTGCCAGCAATTTGTCTAACTATGGCTACACCTTC. Amino acids: CASNLSNYGYTF.

The rearrangement uses TRBV21-1 and TRBJ2-5. TRBV21-1 is classified as a pseudogene. The CDR3 length is 13 residues. DNA for the CDR3: TGTGCCAGCAGCAAGCGACGGAAAGAGACCCAGTACTTC. This translates into CASSKRRKETQYF.

The chain joins TRBV29-1 to TRBJ2-1; a weak D match, TRBD2 (5 bases). The CDR3 is 13 amino acids. Germline CDR1 reads SQVTM; CDR2 reads ANQGSEA. Trimming took 7 bases from V and 6 from J, leaving 16 bases between them. CDR3 nucleotide sequence: TGCAGCGCCTGGGAGTCCGGGTCCAATGAGCAGTTCTTC. As protein: CSAWESGSNEQFF.

J is TRBJ1-4 and V is TRBV5-1; tentative D call: TRBD1 (6 bases). V was cut by 1 base and J by 4 bases, with 11 bases left in between. In germline, CDR1 is SGHRS, CDR2 YFSETQ. The CDR3 contains 15 residues. DNA of the CDR3: TGCGCCAGCAGCTTGTACGGACAGCTTAATGAAAAACTGTTTTTT. Protein sequence: CASSLYGQLNEKLFF.

This clonotype was observed a few times. This sequence joins TRBV24-1 and TRBJ2-5; possible D gene TRBD1, 5 bases. This CDR3 has 18 amino acids. Trimming cost V 1 base and J 2 bases, with 19 bases left between them. Germline CDR1 and CDR2: KGHDR and SFDVKD. The CDR3 DNA sequence: TGTGCCACCAGTGATTTCCTACGACAGTTAATACCTCAAGAGACCCAGTACTTC. Amino acids: CATSDFLRQLIPQETQYF.